These 10 T cell receptor beta chains came from one sample sequenced in a study of regulatory T cells in long-lasting Graves disease. Time point denoted: persistent/refractory GD, antithyroid drugs over 5 years with positive TRAb. There was RNA extracted from PBMCs, and the TCR library was made from it. With iRepertoire HTBI primers and Arm-PCR of CDR3 regions, TCR beta libraries were built. MiXCR, applied by TCRdb to the multiplex PCR reads, yields one record per CDR3 protein. The sample has around 450,000 distinct CDR3 sequences; about 22% are singletons. Sequenced material: peripheral blood mononuclear cells (PBMCs), taken when the disease was refractory, from a patient treated with antithyroid drugs. The source is a female donor with Graves disease.

This clonotype was detected many times. This sequence joins TRBV7-2 and TRBJ2-5, with D unresolved. V was cut by 6 bases and J by 2 bases, with 4 bases left in between. The length of the CDR3 is 11 residues. CDR1 is SGHTA, CDR2 FQGNSA, per germline. DNA for the CDR3: TGTGCCAGCAGATCGCAAGAGACCCAGTACTTC. This encodes CASRSQETQYF.

The rearrangement uses TRBV29-1 and TRBJ1-2, with 7 nucleotides matching TRBD1. This CDR3 has 12 residues. Germline CDR1 SQVTM, CDR2 ANQGSEA. The V and J ends lost 6 bases and 12 bases, in that order; junction bases with no gene match: 13. The CDR3 is CSVEGDSFAHTF. The CDR3 DNA is TGCAGCGTCGAGGGGGACAGTTTTGCACACACCTTC.

This clonotype was counted many times. J is TRBJ2-5 and V is TRBV11-3; the match to TRBD2 covers 12 bases. The CDR3 has 19 amino acids. Trimming removed 0 bases from V and 5 bases from J; junction bases left unmatched: 13. Germline assignment: CDR1 SGHNT and CDR2 YENEEA. The CDR3: CASSLDGLAGSHAGETQYF. In DNA form, the CDR3 reads TGTGCCAGCAGCTTAGATGGACTAGCGGGGAGCCATGCGGGGGAGACCCAGTACTTC.

This clonotype was found many times. Written as DNA, the CDR3 is TGTGCCAGCAGCTCCCTCTCCCTAGCGCAACTCTCGGGGGGGGAGCTGTTTTTT. Its translation is CASSSLSLAQLSGGELFF. This chain uses TRBV11-2 with TRBJ2-2; a possible D gene is TRBD2 (6 bases). This CDR3 region has 18 residues. V lost 4 bases, J lost 8 bases, and 26 bases lay in between. Germline V CDR1 and CDR2: SGHAT, FQNNGV. The full variable domain, completed using reference TRBV11-2 and TRBJ2-2, is EAGVAQSPRYKIIEKRQSVAFWCNPISGHATLYWYQQILGQGPKLLIQFQNNGVVDDSQLPKDRFSAERLKGVDSTLKIQPAKLEDSAVYLCASSSLSLAQLSGGELFFGEGSRLTVL.

This clonotype was counted ten times or more. The chain has TRBV2 and TRBJ2-5, with D tentatively TRBD2 (6 bases). Germline-derived CDR1 and CDR2 are SNHLY and FYNNEI. V shed 7 bases and J shed 7 bases, with 10 bases lying between them. The length of the CDR3 is 11 residues. CDR3 region: CASIRGGTQYF. For the CDR3, the DNA is TGTGCCAGCATCCGGGGAGGGACCCAGTACTTC. Together with reference TRBV2 and TRBJ2-5, the CDR3 gives the full variable domain: EPEVTQTPSHQVTQMGQEVILRCVPISNHLYFYWYRQILGQKVEFLVSFYNNEISEKSEIFDDQFSVERPDGSNFTLKIRSTKLEDSAMYFCASIRGGTQYFGPGTRLLVL.

J is TRBJ1-3 and V is TRBV9, with TRBD1 identical over 9 bases. This CDR3 has 18 residues. From germline, CDR1 is SGDLS and CDR2 YYNGEE. V lost 0 bases to trimming and J lost 0 bases; unmatched junction nucleotides: 7. The CDR3: CASSVGSGTGFSGNTIYF. The CDR3 bases are TGTGCCAGCAGCGTAGGTTCCGGGACAGGGTTCTCTGGAAACACCATATATTTT.

This chain joins TRBV6-2 or TRBV6-3 and TRBJ2-5, with D uncertain. V lost 6 bases, J lost 3 bases, and 11 bases lay in between. Germline assignment: CDR1 MNHEY and CDR2 SVGEGT. The CDR3 runs to 13 residues. The DNA for the CDR3 is TGTGCCAGCAGCCCTCTGGGTAAAGAGACCCAGTACTTC. Protein sequence: CASSPLGKETQYF.

This clonotype has at least ten counts. The CDR3 loop is CATSDFLSGTGETQYF. In DNA, the CDR3 is TGTGCCACCAGTGATTTTCTCTCTGGGACGGGCGAGACCCAGTACTTC. This chain uses TRBV24-1 with TRBJ2-5; either TRBD1 or TRBD2 may fit D (5 bases each). Germline V gives CDR1 KGHDR, CDR2 SFDVKD. The CDR3 extends over 16 amino acids. The V and J ends lost 1 base and 5 bases respectively, with 16 bases between them.

This clonotype was seen many times. CDR3 DNA: TGTGCCAGCAGTCTCCCCTCCTACGAGCAGTACTTC. It yields the protein CASSLPSYEQYF. This rearrangement joins TRBV12-3 or TRBV12-4 to TRBJ2-7; D is ambiguous. The length of the CDR3 is 12 residues. Deletions cut 5 bases from V and 0 bases from J, with 5 bases between.

This clonotype was found many times. The CDR3 DNA follows: TGTGCCAGCAGTGATGGGACAGGGGACGAGCAGTACTTC. This translates into CASSDGTGDEQYF. This chain links TRBV2 with TRBJ2-7; 10 nucleotides match TRBD1. CDR1 is SNHLY and CDR2 is FYNNEI in the germline V gene. J gave up 5 bases and V 3 bases, and 1 base lay outside the gene matches. CDR3 length: 13 residues. The full variable domain, completed using reference TRBV2 and TRBJ2-7, is EPEVTQTPSHQVTQMGQEVILRCVPISNHLYFYWYRQILGQKVEFLVSFYNNEISEKSEIFDDQFSVERPDGSNFTLKIRSTKLEDSAMYFCASSDGTGDEQYFGPGTRLTVT.